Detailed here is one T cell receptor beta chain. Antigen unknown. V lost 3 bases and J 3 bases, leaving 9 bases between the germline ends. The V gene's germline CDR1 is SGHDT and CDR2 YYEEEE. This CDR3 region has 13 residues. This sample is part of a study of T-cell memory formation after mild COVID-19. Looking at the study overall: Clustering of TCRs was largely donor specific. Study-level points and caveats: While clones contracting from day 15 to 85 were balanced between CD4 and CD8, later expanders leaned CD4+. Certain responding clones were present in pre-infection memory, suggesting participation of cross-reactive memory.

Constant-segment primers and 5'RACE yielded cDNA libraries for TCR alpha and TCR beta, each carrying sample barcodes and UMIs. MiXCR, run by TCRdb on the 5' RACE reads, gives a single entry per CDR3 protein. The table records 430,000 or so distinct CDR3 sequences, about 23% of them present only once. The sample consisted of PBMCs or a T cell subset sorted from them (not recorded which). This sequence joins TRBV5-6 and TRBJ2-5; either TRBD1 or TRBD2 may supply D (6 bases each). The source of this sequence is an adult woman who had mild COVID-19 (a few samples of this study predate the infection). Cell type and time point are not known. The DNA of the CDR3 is TGTGCCAGCAGCTCGGGGGCAGAAGAGACCCAGTACTTC. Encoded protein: CASSSGAEETQYF. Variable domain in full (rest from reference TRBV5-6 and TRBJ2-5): DAGVTQSPTHLIKTRGQQVTLRCSPKSGHDTVSWYQQALGQGPQFIFQYYEEEERQRGNFPDRFSGHQFPNYSSELNVNALLLGDSALYLCASSSGAEETQYFGPGTRLLVL.